The rows below give T cell receptor beta chains drawn from one sample of a study of response to subunit inactivated influenza vaccine. TCRdb processed the RT-PCR reads anew with MiXCR; each CDR3 protein has one entry. Of hundreds of thousands of distinct CDR3 sequences listed, around 14% are singletons. The sample consisted of PBMCs from blood, taken less than 13 days after vaccination. The receptors were sampled from a man aged 50 or older who received an inactivated influenza vaccine. CDR3s leave out the opening cysteine and the closing phenylalanine or tryptophan.

v_call	j_call	cdr3_aa
TRBV28	TRBJ2-1	ASSLSPGTSVRNEQF
TRBV6-2/TRBV6-3	TRBJ1-3	ASRSPGQGTGNTIY
TRBV23-1	TRBJ1-5	ASGPLRDHNQPQH
TRBV5-1	TRBJ1-6	ASSLEASFDSPLH
TRBV18	TRBJ2-3	ASSTRQSTDTQY
TRBV5-1	TRBJ2-1	ASSPLLAGGPNEQF
TRBV6-2/TRBV6-3	TRBJ2-5	ASRKGLRIQETQY
TRBV6-2/TRBV6-3	TRBJ2-7	ASSYWGGEQY
TRBV6-5	TRBJ2-7	ASSYTGEWNEQY
TRBV12-3/TRBV12-4	TRBJ2-3	ASGPGGGVTDTQY
TRBV29-1	TRBJ2-2	SVVGPGGPVTGELF
TRBV15	TRBJ1-2	ATSTGGTGYGYT
TRBV28	TRBJ1-4	ASSTHGGGVKLF
TRBV7-2	TRBJ1-6	ASSLVRDRYSPLH
TRBV4-3	TRBJ2-7	ASSQLWTGTTAEQY
TRBV10-3	TRBJ2-1	AISGVVGRNEQF
TRBV29-1	TRBJ1-2	SVVWGALGYT
TRBV6-2/TRBV6-3	TRBJ2-1	ASSHPGLDPEQF
TRBV4-2	TRBJ2-7	ASSQSGQGYEQY
TRBV5-5	TRBJ1-4	ASSLPTNEKLF
TRBV11-3	TRBJ2-5	ASSLGEHNQETQY
TRBV29-1	TRBJ1-2	SVEARDNDYGYT
TRBV6-2/TRBV6-3	TRBJ1-5	ASSYDSLSILGSNQPQH
TRBV9	TRBJ2-7	ASSVEPQRNSGYEQY
TRBV20-1	TRBJ2-3	SASRGQDTQY
TRBV10-3	TRBJ1-1	AIRGDSLNTEAF
TRBV15	TRBJ2-2	ATSRVGFGELF
TRBV18	TRBJ2-6	ASSPYSWTERSGANVLT
TRBV4-3	TRBJ2-7	ASSQGTSVSYEQY
TRBV15	TRBJ1-2	ATSIQTNYGYT
TRBV20-1	TRBJ1-1	SARGQGARGPVNTEAF
TRBV2	TRBJ2-1	ASGLSGGYNEQF
TRBV7-8	TRBJ2-5	ASSFPRGELSETQY
TRBV28	TRBJ2-2	ASSSSSGRRAGELF
TRBV20-1	TRBJ2-5	SAQAGLPQETQY
TRBV5-1	TRBJ2-5	ASSPGLAGRASGETQY
TRBV7-2	TRBJ2-3	ASSLGGSLTDTQY
TRBV10-3	TRBJ2-3	AISRGTDTQY
TRBV20-1	TRBJ2-5	SARGADRGRETQY
TRBV12-3/TRBV12-4	TRBJ1-2	ASSLGTAPNYGYT
TRBV20-1	TRBJ1-3	SARFQDGFNTIY